This T cell receptor (beta chain) originates from a study of blood T cell repertoires in COVID-19. Turning to the study itself: Samples taken during acute and convalescent COVID-19 were collected in the United States, Italy and Spain. PBMCs, B-cell-depleted T cells, or T cells provided the cDNA or gDNA that made up the material.

Study processing details: How many nucleated cells were present was estimated from reference gene primer amplification. TCRdb keeps only in-frame clones here, not all; method: immunoSEQ multiplex PCR. V and J calls plus clone size are reproduced from that table; the DNA served to infer D and trimming. The sample lists some 230,000 clones, about four fifths occurring once. This clone was detected only a few times. This CDR3 has 14 amino acids. Germline CDR1 SNHLY, CDR2 FYNNEI. V lost 6 bases and J lost 4; bases outside the gene matches: 5. The source of this sequence is a woman in her sixties or seventies with acute or convalescent COVID-19. The chain is built from TRBV2 and TRBJ1-4; TRBD1 agrees at 7 bases. Material: peripheral blood. CDR3 DNA sequence: TGTGCCAGCAGGGTCAGGGGGATTAATGAAAAACTGTTTTTT. Protein sequence: CASRVRGINEKLFF.